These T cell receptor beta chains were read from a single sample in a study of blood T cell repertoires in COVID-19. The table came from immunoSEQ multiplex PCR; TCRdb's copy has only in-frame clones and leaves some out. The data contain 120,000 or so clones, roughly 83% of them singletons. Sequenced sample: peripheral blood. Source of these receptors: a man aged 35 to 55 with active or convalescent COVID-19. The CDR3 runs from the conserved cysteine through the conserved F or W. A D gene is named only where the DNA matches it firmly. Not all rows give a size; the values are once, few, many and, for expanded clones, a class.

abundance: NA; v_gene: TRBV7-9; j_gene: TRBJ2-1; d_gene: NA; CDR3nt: TGTGCCAGCAGCTCCCCCAGGGAAGAGGCCAATGAGCAGTTCTTC; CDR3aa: CASSSPREEANEQFF
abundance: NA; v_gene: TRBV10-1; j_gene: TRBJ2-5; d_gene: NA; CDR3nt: TGCGCCAGCAGTGAGTACGGGGTTGAGACCCAGTACTTC; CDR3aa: CASSEYGVETQYF
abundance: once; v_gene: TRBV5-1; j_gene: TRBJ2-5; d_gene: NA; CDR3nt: TGCGCCAGCAGCTTGTGGAGCGGCCAGGAGACCCAGTACTTC; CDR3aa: CASSLWSGQETQYF
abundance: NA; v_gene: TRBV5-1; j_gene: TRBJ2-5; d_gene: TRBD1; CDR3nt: TGCGCCAGCAGACTCGGGACAGGGCCCCCCCAGGAGACCCAGTACTTC; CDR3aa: CASRLGTGPPQETQYF
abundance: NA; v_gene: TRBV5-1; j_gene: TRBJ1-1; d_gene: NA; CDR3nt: TGCGCCAGCAGCAGAAGACAGACAGAATACACTGAAGCTTTCTTT; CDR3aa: CASSRRQTEYTEAFF
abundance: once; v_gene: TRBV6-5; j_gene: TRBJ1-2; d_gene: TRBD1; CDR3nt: TGTGCCAGCAGTTATAATCGACAGGGCCCAAACTATGGCTACACCTTC; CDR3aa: CASSYNRQGPNYGYTF
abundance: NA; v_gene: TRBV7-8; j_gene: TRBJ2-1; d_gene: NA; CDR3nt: TGTGCCAGCAGCTTAACCGGCAATGAGCAGTTCTTC; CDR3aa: CASSLTGNEQFF
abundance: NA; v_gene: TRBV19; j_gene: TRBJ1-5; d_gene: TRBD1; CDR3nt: TGTGCCAGTAGTTTGCGACAGGGTTGGGGTAGCAATCAGCCCCAGCATTTT; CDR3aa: CASSLRQGWGSNQPQHF
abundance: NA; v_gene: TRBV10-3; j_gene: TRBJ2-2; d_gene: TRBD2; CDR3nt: TGTGCCATCAGTAGAGCGGGAGTGAACACCGGGGAGCTGTTTTTT; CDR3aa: CAISRAGVNTGELFF
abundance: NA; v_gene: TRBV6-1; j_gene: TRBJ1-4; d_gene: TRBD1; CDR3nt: TGTGCCAGCAGTGAGACAGGGGGTTCACCTAATGAAAAACTGTTTTTT; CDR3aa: CASSETGGSPNEKLFF
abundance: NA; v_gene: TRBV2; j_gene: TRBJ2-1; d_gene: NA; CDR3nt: TGTGCCAGCAGTGAGGTTAACCTACAGTTCTTC; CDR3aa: CASSEVNLQFF
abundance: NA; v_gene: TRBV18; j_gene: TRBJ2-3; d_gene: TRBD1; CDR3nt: TGTGCCAGCTCCCCCGGGACAGGCCTCACAGATACGCAGTATTTT; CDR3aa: CASSPGTGLTDTQYF
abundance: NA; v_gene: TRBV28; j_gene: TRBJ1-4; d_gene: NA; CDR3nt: TGTGCCAGCAGTCCAGCGCGGGGGGGACTGTTTTTT; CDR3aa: CASSPARGGLFF
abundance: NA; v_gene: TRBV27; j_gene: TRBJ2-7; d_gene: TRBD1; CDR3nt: TGTGCCAGCGGGACAGGTTCTCGGGAGCAGTACTTC; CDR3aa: CASGTGSREQYF
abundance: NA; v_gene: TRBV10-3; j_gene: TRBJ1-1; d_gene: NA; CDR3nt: TGTGCCATCAGTGGAGGCTTTCCGAACACTGAAGCTTTCTTT; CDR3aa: CAISGGFPNTEAFF
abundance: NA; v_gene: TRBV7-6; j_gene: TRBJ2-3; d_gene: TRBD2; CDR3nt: TGTGCCAGCAGCCTTACCAGCGGGGGGGCAGGAGTTACGCAGTATTTT; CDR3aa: CASSLTSGGAGVTQYF
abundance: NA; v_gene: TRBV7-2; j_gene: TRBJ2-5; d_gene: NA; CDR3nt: TGTGCCAGCAGCCCAGTGGCACAGAAAGAGACCCAGTACTTC; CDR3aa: CASSPVAQKETQYF
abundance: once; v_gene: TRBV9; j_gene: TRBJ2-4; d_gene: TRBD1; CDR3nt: TGTGCCAGCAGCGTAGGGACAGGGTCAAACATTCAGTACTTC; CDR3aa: CASSVGTGSNIQYF
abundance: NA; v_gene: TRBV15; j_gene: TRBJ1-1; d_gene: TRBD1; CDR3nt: TGTGCCACCAGCAGAGATTGGGCAGGGGGCTCTGGAAACACTGAAGCTTTCTTT; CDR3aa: CATSRDWAGGSGNTEAFF
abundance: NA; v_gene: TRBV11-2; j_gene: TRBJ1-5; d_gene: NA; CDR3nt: TGTGCCAGCAGCTTCGGGGGGGATCAGCCCCAGCATTTT; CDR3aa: CASSFGGDQPQHF
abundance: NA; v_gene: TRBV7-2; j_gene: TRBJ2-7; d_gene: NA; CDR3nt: TGTGCCAGCAGCCCAGAGGGACTTCGACGGCAGTACTTC; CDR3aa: CASSPEGLRRQYF
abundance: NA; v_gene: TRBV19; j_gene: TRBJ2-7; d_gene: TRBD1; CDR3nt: TGTGCCAGTAGACAGGGGGGACCGAACGCAAGAGGAGGGCAGTACTTC; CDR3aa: CASRQGGPNARGGQYF
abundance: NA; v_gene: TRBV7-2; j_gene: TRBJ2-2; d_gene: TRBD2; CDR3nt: TGTGCCAGCAGCCTGCTAGCGGGGGGCGCGAACACCGGGGAGCTGTTTTTT; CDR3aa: CASSLLAGGANTGELFF
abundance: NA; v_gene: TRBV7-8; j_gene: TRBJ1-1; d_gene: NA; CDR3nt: TGTGCCAGCAGCTTAGTGCAGACTGAAGCTTTCTTT; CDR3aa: CASSLVQTEAFF
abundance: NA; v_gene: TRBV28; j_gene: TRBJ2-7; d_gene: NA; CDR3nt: TGTGCCAGCAGTCAGCAGGTTCTCTCCTACGAGCAGTACTTC; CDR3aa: CASSQQVLSYEQYF
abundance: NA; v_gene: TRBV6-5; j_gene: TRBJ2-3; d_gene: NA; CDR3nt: TGTGCCAGTCGATCACCCTGGGGCGGCACAGATACGCAGTATTTT; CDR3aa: CASRSPWGGTDTQYF
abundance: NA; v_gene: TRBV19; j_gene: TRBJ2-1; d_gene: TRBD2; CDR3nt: TGTGCCAGTAGGGAGGCGGGAGGATCCTACAATGAGCAGTTCTTC; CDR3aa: CASREAGGSYNEQFF
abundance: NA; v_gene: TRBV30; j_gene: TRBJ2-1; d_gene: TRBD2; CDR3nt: TGTGCCTGGAGTGTAAGAGGCTCTAGCGGATCCCGCAATGAGCAGTTCTTC; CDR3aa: CAWSVRGSSGSRNEQFF
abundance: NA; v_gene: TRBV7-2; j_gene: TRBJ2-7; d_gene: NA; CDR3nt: TGTGCCAGCAGCTTAGAAGTGACTGTCTACGAGCAGTACTTC; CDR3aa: CASSLEVTVYEQYF
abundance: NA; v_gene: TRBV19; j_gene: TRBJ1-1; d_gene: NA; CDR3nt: TGTGCCAGTAGTATAACCCGATGGGGGGACACTGAAGCTTTCTTT; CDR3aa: CASSITRWGDTEAFF
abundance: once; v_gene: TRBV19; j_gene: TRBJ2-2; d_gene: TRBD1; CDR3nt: TGTGCCAGTAGTACGGGACAGTCGAACACCGGGGAGCTGTTTTTT; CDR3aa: CASSTGQSNTGELFF
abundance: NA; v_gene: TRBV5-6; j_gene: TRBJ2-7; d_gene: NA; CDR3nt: TGTGCCAGCAGCTTCCCAGGGACCTACGAGCAGTACTTC; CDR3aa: CASSFPGTYEQYF
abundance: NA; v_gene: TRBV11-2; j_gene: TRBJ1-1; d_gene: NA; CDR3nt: TGTGCCAGCAGCTTAACGTGGGAGGGAAACACTGAAGCTTTCTTT; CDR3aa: CASSLTWEGNTEAFF
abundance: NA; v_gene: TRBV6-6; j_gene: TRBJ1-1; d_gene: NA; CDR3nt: TGTGCCAGCAGCCTATCTATCCTTGTCCACACTGAAGCTTTCTTT; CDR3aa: CASSLSILVHTEAFF
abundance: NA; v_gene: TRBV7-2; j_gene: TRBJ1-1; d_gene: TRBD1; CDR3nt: TGTGCCAGCAGCGTTACAGGGGGAATGAACACTGAAGCTTTCTTT; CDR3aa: CASSVTGGMNTEAFF
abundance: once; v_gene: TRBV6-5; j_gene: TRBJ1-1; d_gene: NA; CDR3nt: TGTGCCAGCATGCCGGTCCTCAACACTGAAGCTTTCTTT; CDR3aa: CASMPVLNTEAFF
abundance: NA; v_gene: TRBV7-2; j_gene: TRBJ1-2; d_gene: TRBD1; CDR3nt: TGTGCCAGCAGCGTAAACCAGGGGGCTTATGGCTACACCTTC; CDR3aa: CASSVNQGAYGYTF
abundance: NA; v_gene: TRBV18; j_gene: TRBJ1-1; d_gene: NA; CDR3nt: TGTGCCAGCTCACGAGGACAGACCGGTGAGAACACTGAAGCTTTCTTT; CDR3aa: CASSRGQTGENTEAFF
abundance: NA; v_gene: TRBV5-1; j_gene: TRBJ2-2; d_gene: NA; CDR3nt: TGCGCCAGCAGCACCACCTCTAGTTCCGGGGAGCTGTTTTTT; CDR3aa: CASSTTSSSGELFF
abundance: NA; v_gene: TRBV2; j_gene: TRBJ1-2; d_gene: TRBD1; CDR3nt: TGTGCCAGCAGCCTCAGACCGGGACAGGGTTATGGCTACACCTTC; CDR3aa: CASSLRPGQGYGYTF
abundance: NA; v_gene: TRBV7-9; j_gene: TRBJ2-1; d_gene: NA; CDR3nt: TGTGCCAGCAGCCCCCGAACGGCCTACAATGAGCAGTTCTTC; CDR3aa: CASSPRTAYNEQFF